Listed here are 14 T cell receptor beta chains from one sample, sequenced in a study of blood T cells in healthy people across ages. For the second PCR, which ran for about 6 to 11 cycles, a sample-barcoded 5' primer and a J-beta primer mix were used. One entry per CDR3 protein, called by TCRdb with MiXCR from the 5' RACE reads. In the table there are hundreds of thousands of distinct CDR3 sequences, roughly 21% of which are singletons. The sequencing sample was made of blood. The receptors were sampled from a man between 65 and 85 years old in good health.

V gene TRBV7-2 combines with J gene TRBJ2-3; 7 bases are a match to TRBD2. The CDR3 covers 15 residues. The germline gives CDR1 SGHTA, CDR2 FQGNSA. J gave up 5 bases and V 1 base, and 6 bases lay outside the gene matches. CDR3 protein: CASSLDGRTEDTQYF. CDR3 DNA: TGTGCCAGCAGCTTAGACGGGAGGACGGAAGATACGCAGTATTTT.

In this sample, this clonotype turned up a few times. This rearrangement joins TRBV20-1 to TRBJ2-5; D is perhaps TRBD2 (6 bases). V dropped 2 bases and J dropped 0 bases, with 28 bases sitting between them. The CDR3 consists of 20 residues. Germline lookup yields CDR1 DFQATT and CDR2 SNEGSKA (reference sequence). CDR3 loop: CSARSSMRRQLALNQETQYF. For the CDR3, the DNA is TGCAGTGCTAGATCCTCAATGCGCCGACAACTAGCTTTAAACCAAGAGACCCAGTACTTC.

This clonotype turned up a few times. This chain connects TRBV20-1 to TRBJ2-1; no definite D call. Trimming took off 1 base at V and 0 bases at J, with 19 bases between the two ends. Looked up from germline, CDR1 is DFQATT and CDR2 is SNEGSKA (reference sequence). This CDR3 has 18 residues. The CDR3 DNA is TGCAGTGCTAGAGGTCGGTCCGGGCAACCCAGCTCCTACAATGAGCAGTTCTTC. As protein: CSARGRSGQPSSYNEQFF.

This clonotype was counted only a few times. A much larger clone sits a single nucleotide away, making a read error possible. The rearrangement joins TRBV4-1 to TRBJ2-7; D might be TRBD1 or TRBD2, each matching 5 bases. This CDR3 contains 17 residues. Deletions cut 1 base from V and 4 bases from J, with 20 bases between. Per the germline V gene, CDR1 is MGHRA and CDR2 is YSYEKL. The CDR3 nucleotides are TGCGCCAGCAGCCAAGGTCTTGACTTCCTGGGGGAATACGAGCAGTACTTC. The encoded protein is CASSQGLDFLGEYEQYF.

This chain uses TRBV5-1 with TRBJ2-7; no clear D. V lost 0 bases, J lost 1 base, and 14 bases lay in between. This CDR3 comprises 16 residues. CDR1 SGHRS and CDR2 YFSETQ come from the germline V gene. CDR3 sequence reads: CASSLVAPPQSYEQYF. The CDR3 coding sequence is TGCGCCAGCAGCTTGGTAGCACCACCCCAGTCCTACGAGCAGTACTTC.

This clonotype has only a few counts. The J gene is TRBJ2-1, the V gene TRBV2; D is undetermined. The DNA matches TRBJ2-5 better at its end, which makes the J call doubtful. CDR1 and CDR2 (germline): SNHLY, FYNNEI. This CDR3 region has 13 residues. The DNA for the CDR3 is TGTGCCAGCAGTGCAGTAGCCCAGGAGACCCAGTACTTC. It translates to CASSAVAQETQYF.

This clonotype turned up a few times. J is TRBJ2-5 and V is TRBV5-6, with TRBD2 as a possible D gene (5 bases). The last part of the DNA fits TRBJ2-1 better; the J call may be wrong. Germline V lookup: CDR1 SGHDT, CDR2 YYEEEE. The CDR3 has 13 amino acids. The DNA of the CDR3 is TGTGCCAGCAGTCCGAGGCAGCGGCATGAGCAGTTCTTC. Translating gives CASSPRQRHEQFF.

This clonotype was seen more than once but under ten times. The chain links TRBV12-3 or TRBV12-4 to TRBJ2-2, with D possibly TRBD1 on 6 matching bases. V lost 0 bases and J 0 bases, leaving 8 bases between the germline ends. The CDR3 runs to 16 residues. The CDR3 nucleotides read TGTGCCAGCAGTTTAGCCGGGACACCGAACACCGGGGAGCTGTTTTTT. This sequence encodes CASSLAGTPNTGELFF.

V gene TRBV28 combines with J gene TRBJ2-5; 7 nucleotides line up with TRBD2. Trimming cost V 2 bases and J 9 bases; bases outside gene matches: 3. The CDR3 has 12 amino acids. Germline-derived CDR1 and CDR2 are MDHEN and SYDVKM. CDR3 coding DNA: TGTGCCAGCAGTTTACGAGGGAGGGCCCAGTACTTC. Its protein is CASSLRGRAQYF.

This clonotype has only a few counts. V gene TRBV5-1 combines with J gene TRBJ2-5; the match to TRBD1 covers 9 bases. The V and J ends lost 3 bases and 5 bases, in that order; junction bases with no gene match: 11. The germline CDR1 and CDR2 sequences are SGHRS and YFSETQ. CDR3 length: 16 amino acids. CDR3 protein: CASSSTRGQGGETQYF. The CDR3 region has the DNA TGCGCCAGCAGCTCAACCCGGGGACAGGGCGGTGAGACCCAGTACTTC.

The chain recombines TRBV12-3 or TRBV12-4 with TRBJ2-3; 8 nucleotides agree with TRBD2. The CDR3 has 15 amino acids. With V trimmed by 5 bases and J by 1 base, 5 bases remained unmatched. For the CDR3, the DNA is TGTGCCAGCAGTCTCAGCGGGGGCCGCACAGATACGCAGTATTTT. It specifies CASSLSGGRTDTQYF.

This chain links TRBV9 with TRBJ2-1; 11 nucleotides agree with TRBD2. V shed 0 bases and J 2 bases; nucleotides not matched to a gene: 1. The CDR3 loop spans 16 amino acids. Germline values: CDR1 SGDLS, CDR2 YYNGEE. CDR3 amino acids: CASSVAGLAAYNEQFF. The CDR3 nucleotides are TGTGCCAGCAGCGTAGCGGGACTAGCGGCCTACAATGAGCAGTTCTTC.

This clonotype was counted between two and nine times. This chain uses TRBV5-1 with TRBJ2-7; D unclear. Trimming took off 0 bases at V and 2 bases at J, with 15 bases between the two ends. Germline V gene sequence: CDR1 SGHRS, CDR2 YFSETQ. The CDR3 sequence is 16 residues long. Written as DNA, the CDR3 is TGCGCCAGCAGCTTGGCTACCGGGCCTAATACCTACGAGCAGTACTTC. This gives the protein CASSLATGPNTYEQYF.

The rearrangement uses TRBV3-1 and TRBJ1-2; D unresolved. V gave up 4 bases and J gave up 7 bases, with 10 bases separating them. The germline V gene has CDR1 LGHDT and CDR2 YNNKEL (reference sequence). CDR3 length: 12 amino acids. The DNA for the CDR3 is TGTGCCAGCAGCCCCGGAGAGGTTGGCTACACCTTC. Translation gives CASSPGEVGYTF.